The 20 T cell receptor beta chains presented below share a single source sample, sequenced in a study of blood T cell repertoires in COVID-19. TCRdb's copy holds only in-frame clones and misses some; the assay was immunoSEQ multiplex PCR. The sample records more than 450,000 clones, around 90% being singletons. The sample consisted of PBMCs or T cells enriched from blood (not recorded which). The receptors were sampled from a woman aged 18 to 35 who had recovered from COVID-19.

The rearrangement uses TRBV7-6 and TRBJ2-5; perhaps TRBD2 as D (7 bases). This CDR3 is 19 amino acids long. Germline V gives CDR1 SGHVS, CDR2 FNYEAQ. Trimming removed 5 bases from V and 1 base from J, with 26 bases in between. CDR3 protein: CASSLTAGAGAMGQETQYF. CDR3 coding DNA: TGTGCCAGCAGCCTTACCGCGGGGGCGGGGGCCATGGGCCAAGAGACCCAGTACTTC. Full variable domain (remainder filled in from reference TRBV7-6 and TRBJ2-5): GAGVSQSPRYKVTKRGQDVALRCDPISGHVSLYWYRQALGQGPEFLTYFNYEAQQDKSGLPNDRFSAERPEGSISTLTIQRTEQRDSAMYRCASSLTAGAGAMGQETQYFGPGTRLLVL.

The V and J genes are TRBV19 and TRBJ1-1; weak D call: TRBD1 (5 bases). V dropped 7 bases and J dropped 0 bases, with 12 bases sitting between them. Germline CDR1 and CDR2: LNHDA and SQIVND (reference sequence). This CDR3 is 14 amino acids long. CDR3: CASTPDTMNTEAFF. For the CDR3, the DNA is TGTGCCAGTACTCCGGACACGATGAACACTGAAGCTTTCTTT.

The CDR3 reads CASSPNGGSNEQFF. The CDR3 bases are TGTGCCAGCAGTCCGAACGGGGGTAGCAATGAGCAGTTCTTC. The chain has TRBV6-5 and TRBJ2-1, with a possible D match to TRBD2 (6 bases). Trimming shortened V by 5 bases and J by 6 bases, and 14 bases separated the two germline ends. The CDR3 loop spans 14 amino acids. Germline V gives CDR1 MNHEY, CDR2 SVGAGI.

J is TRBJ2-2 and V is TRBV5-1; 7 nucleotides line up with TRBD2. The J segment lost 7 bases and the V segment lost 4 bases, leaving 4 bases of the junction unmatched. The CDR3 totals 13 residues. Germline loops: CDR1 SGHRS, CDR2 YFSETQ. The CDR3 loop is CASSPREDGELFF. DNA for the CDR3: TGCGCCAGCAGCCCTCGGGAGGACGGGGAGCTGTTTTTT. The whole variable domain, filled in from reference TRBV5-1 and TRBJ2-2, reads KAGVTQTPRYLIKTRGQQVTLSCSPISGHRSVSWYQQTPGQGLQFLFEYFSETQRNKGNFPGRFSGRQFSNSRSEMNVSTLELGDSALYLCASSPREDGELFFGEGSRLTVL.

The sample holds one count of this clone. CDR3 DNA sequence: TGTGCCAGCAGCGTCGGGGGGGCAGGGAACACTGAAGCTTTCTTT. It yields the protein CASSVGGAGNTEAFF. This rearrangement joins TRBV9 to TRBJ1-1, with D possibly TRBD1 on 6 matching bases. V was shortened by 2 bases and J by 1 base, with 12 bases between the two germline ends. Per germline, CDR1 SGDLS and CDR2 YYNGEE. This CDR3 contains 15 residues.

The gene calls are TRBV29-1 and TRBJ1-1; D not resolved. Germline assignment: CDR1 SQVTM and CDR2 ANQGSEA. There are 14 residues in the CDR3. V was clipped by 7 bases and J by 4 bases, with 19 bases between them. Here the CDR3 DNA reads TGCAGCGCTACCGGTTACCCCGGCGGCACTGAAGCTTTCTTT. Protein sequence: CSATGYPGGTEAFF.

The chain links TRBV12-3 or TRBV12-4 to TRBJ2-5; D call uncertain. The CDR3 covers 13 residues. V lost 6 bases, J lost 1 base, and 9 bases lay in between. CDR3 in amino acids: CASSPGFQETQYF. CDR3 nucleotide sequence: TGTGCCAGCAGCCCGGGTTTCCAAGAGACCCAGTACTTC.

This rearrangement joins TRBV20-1 to TRBJ2-7; 7 bases match TRBD2. Trimming at V came to 1 base and at J to 6 bases, leaving 0 bases not matched to a gene. CDR1 is DFQATT, CDR2 SNEGSKA, per germline (reference sequence). CDR3 length: 11 residues. CDR3 residues: CSARGGGEQYF. CDR3 coding DNA: TGCAGTGCTAGAGGGGGGGGCGAGCAGTACTTC.

This clone was found once. The chain couples TRBV2 to TRBJ1-1, with no clear D. This CDR3 contains 14 residues. The V gene's germline CDR1 is SNHLY and CDR2 FYNNEI. The germline V and J ends were trimmed by 2 bases and 0 bases, with 7 bases remaining between them. CDR3 bases: TGTGCCAGCAGTGAAATAGGAGTGAACACTGAAGCTTTCTTT. It is translated as CASSEIGVNTEAFF.

This clone is a singleton in its sample. The chain combines TRBV6-5 with TRBJ1-6; perhaps TRBD1 as D (6 bases). The germline V and J ends were trimmed by 7 bases and 9 bases, with 19 bases remaining between them. CDR3 length: 15 residues. Germline V CDR1 and CDR2: MNHEY, SVGAGI. The CDR3 sequence is CASTIGGEVGSPLHF. DNA of the CDR3: TGTGCCAGCACCATAGGGGGGGAGGTAGGTTCACCCCTCCACTTT.

The rearrangement uses TRBV6-4 and TRBJ1-2, with 7 bases fitting TRBD1. The CDR3 loop spans 15 amino acids. V trimming: 3 bases; J trimming: 8 bases; junction bases outside the gene matches: 12. Germline V CDR1 and CDR2: MRHNA, SNTAGT. The CDR3 is CASSDTPTGVGGYTF. CDR3 nucleotide sequence: TGTGCCAGCAGTGATACCCCCACAGGGGTCGGGGGCTACACCTTC.

The chain employs TRBV7-9 and TRBJ2-1; 8 positions agree with TRBD2. V gave up 5 bases and J gave up 0 bases; unmatched junction bases: 12. Looked up from germline, CDR1 is SEHNR and CDR2 is FQNEAQ (reference sequence). The length of the CDR3 is 18 residues. The DNA for the CDR3 is TGTGCCAGCAGCCCTTTACTTAGCGGGGAGAGCTCCTACAATGAGCAGTTCTTC. It encodes CASSPLLSGESSYNEQFF. The full variable domain, with the rest looked up from reference TRBV7-9 and TRBJ2-1, is DTGVSQNPRHKITKRGQNVTFRCDPISEHNRLYWYRQTLGQGPEFLTYFQNEAQLEKSRLLSDRFSAERPKGSFSTLEIQRTEQGDSAMYLCASSPLLSGESSYNEQFFGPGTRLTVL.

The J gene is TRBJ2-3, the V gene TRBV7-2, with D maybe TRBD2 (6 bases). The CDR3 loop spans 16 amino acids. Germline CDR1 and CDR2: SGHTA and FQGNSA. Trimming stripped 4 bases from V and 1 base from J, with 15 bases between. The CDR3 loop reads CASSWAPRGGTDTQYF. In nucleotides, the CDR3 is TGTGCCAGCAGCTGGGCCCCACGCGGGGGCACAGATACGCAGTATTTT.

In this sample, this clone turned up once. DNA for the CDR3: TGTGCCTGGAGCGAGGAGACGAGGTCATACGGCTACACCTTC. Protein: CAWSEETRSYGYTF. V gene TRBV30 combines with J gene TRBJ1-2; D is ambiguous. V shed 3 bases and J shed 8 bases, with 19 bases lying between them. Germline CDR1 reads GTSNPN; CDR2 reads SVGIG (reference sequence). The CDR3 is 14 residues long.

This chain links TRBV10-3 with TRBJ2-1, with unresolved D. CDR3 size: 14 residues. Looked up from germline, CDR1 is ENHRY and CDR2 is SYGVKD. Trimming removed 6 bases from V and 5 bases from J, with 14 bases in between. CDR3 protein: CAISQSSSDNEQFF. CDR3 nucleotide sequence: TGTGCCATCAGCCAGTCCTCGAGCGACAATGAGCAGTTCTTC.

CDR3 loop: CASSAGLDRHNEQFF. The CDR3 DNA follows: TGTGCCAGCAGCGCAGGACTAGATAGACACAATGAGCAGTTCTTC. The chain uses TRBV9 and TRBJ2-1; TRBD2 matches at 7 bases. CDR1 SGDLS and CDR2 YYNGEE come from the germline V gene. CDR3 length: 15 residues. Germline trimming cut 3 bases from V and 5 bases from J; bases unmatched to any gene: 8.

V is TRBV10-3 and J is TRBJ2-7; D uncertain. In germline, CDR1 is ENHRY, CDR2 SYGVKD. This CDR3 has 14 residues. V was cut by 3 bases and J by 4 bases, with 13 bases left in between. This chain's CDR3 is CAISDNLITYEQYF. The CDR3 DNA reads TGTGCCATCAGTGACAATCTAATCACTTACGAGCAGTACTTC.

The J gene is TRBJ1-5, the V gene TRBV6-1; D is undetermined. The ends were cut back, 2 bases at V and 5 bases at J, with 10 bases in the middle. From germline, CDR1 is MNHNS and CDR2 SASEGT. This CDR3 spans 14 amino acids. The CDR3 DNA reads as TGTGCCAGCAGTGAAAGCAGGCTTTATCAGCCCCAGCATTTT. Its protein product is CASSESRLYQPQHF.

This chain links TRBV7-2 with TRBJ1-5; D call uncertain. V gave up 3 bases and J gave up 9 bases, with 15 bases separating them. Germline CDR1 reads SGHTA; CDR2 reads FQGNSA. The CDR3 consists of 14 residues. The CDR3 DNA is TGTGCCAGCAGCTTCGACCGACGCGGAAGGCCCCAGCATTTT. Translation: CASSFDRRGRPQHF.

The chain combines TRBV13 with TRBJ2-7; no firm D call. The V and J ends lost 0 bases and 0 bases respectively, with 9 bases between them. Germline V gene data show CDR1 as PRHDT and CDR2 as FYEKMQ (reference sequence). The CDR3 is 15 residues long. CDR3 residues: CASSLGRGSSYEQYF. The CDR3 DNA is TGTGCCAGCAGCTTAGGGCGAGGTAGCTCCTACGAGCAGTACTTC.